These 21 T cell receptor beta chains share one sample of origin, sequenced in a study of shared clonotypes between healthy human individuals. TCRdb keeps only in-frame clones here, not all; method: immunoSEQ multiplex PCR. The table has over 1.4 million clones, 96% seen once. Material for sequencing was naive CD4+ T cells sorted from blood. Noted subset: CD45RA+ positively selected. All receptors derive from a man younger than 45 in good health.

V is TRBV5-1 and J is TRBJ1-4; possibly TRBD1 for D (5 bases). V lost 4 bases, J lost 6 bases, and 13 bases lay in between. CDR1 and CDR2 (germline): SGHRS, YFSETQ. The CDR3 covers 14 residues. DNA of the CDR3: TGCGCCAGCAGCAGCGGGACGGGGGATGAAAAACTGTTTTTT. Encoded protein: CASSSGTGDEKLFF.

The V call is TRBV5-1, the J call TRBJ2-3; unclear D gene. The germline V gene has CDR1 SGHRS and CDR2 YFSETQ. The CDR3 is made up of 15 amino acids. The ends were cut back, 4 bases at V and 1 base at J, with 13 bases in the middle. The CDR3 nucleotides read TGCGCCAGCAGCCAAGTACAGCGCGGCACAGATACGCAGTATTTT. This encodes CASSQVQRGTDTQYF.

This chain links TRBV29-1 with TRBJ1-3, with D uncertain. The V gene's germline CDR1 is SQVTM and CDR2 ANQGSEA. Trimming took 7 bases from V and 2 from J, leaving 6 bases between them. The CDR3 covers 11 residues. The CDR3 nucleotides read TGCAGCGCCGACACTGGAAACACCATATATTTT. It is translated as CSADTGNTIYF.

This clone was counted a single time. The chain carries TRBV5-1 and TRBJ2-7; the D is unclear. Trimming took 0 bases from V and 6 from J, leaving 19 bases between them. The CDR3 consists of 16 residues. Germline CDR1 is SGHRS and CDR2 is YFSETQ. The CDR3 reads CASSLESTFALGEQYF. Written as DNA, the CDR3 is TGCGCCAGCAGCTTGGAATCGACATTTGCTCTGGGCGAGCAGTACTTC. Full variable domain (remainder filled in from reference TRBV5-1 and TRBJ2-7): KAGVTQTPRYLIKTRGQQVTLSCSPISGHRSVSWYQQTPGQGLQFLFEYFSETQRNKGNFPGRFSGRQFSNSRSEMNVSTLELGDSALYLCASSLESTFALGEQYFGPGTRLTVT.

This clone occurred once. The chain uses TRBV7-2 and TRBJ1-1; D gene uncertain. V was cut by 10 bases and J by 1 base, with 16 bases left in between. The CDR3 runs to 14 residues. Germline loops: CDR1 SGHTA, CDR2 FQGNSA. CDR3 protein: CAIRFLDRNTEAFF. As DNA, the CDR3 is TGTGCCATCCGATTTTTGGACCGGAACACTGAAGCTTTCTTT.

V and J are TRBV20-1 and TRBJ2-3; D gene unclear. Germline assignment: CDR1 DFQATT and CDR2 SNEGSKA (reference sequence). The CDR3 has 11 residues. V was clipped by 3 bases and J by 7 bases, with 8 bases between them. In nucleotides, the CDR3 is TGCAGTGCTAGGGAGAGATATACGCAGTATTTT. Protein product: CSARERYTQYF.

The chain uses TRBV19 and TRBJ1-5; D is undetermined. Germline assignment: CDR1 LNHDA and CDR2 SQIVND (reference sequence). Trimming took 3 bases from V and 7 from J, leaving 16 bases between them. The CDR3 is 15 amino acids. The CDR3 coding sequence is TGTGCCAGTAGTATTAATTTCGACCTAACCCAGCCCCAGCATTTT. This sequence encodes CASSINFDLTQPQHF.

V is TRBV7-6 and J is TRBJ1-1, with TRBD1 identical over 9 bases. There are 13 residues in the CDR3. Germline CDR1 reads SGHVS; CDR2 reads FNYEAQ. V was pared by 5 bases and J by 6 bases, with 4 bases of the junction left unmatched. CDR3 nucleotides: TGTGCCAGCAGCCCCCGGACAGGGGCTGAAGCTTTCTTT. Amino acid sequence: CASSPRTGAEAFF.

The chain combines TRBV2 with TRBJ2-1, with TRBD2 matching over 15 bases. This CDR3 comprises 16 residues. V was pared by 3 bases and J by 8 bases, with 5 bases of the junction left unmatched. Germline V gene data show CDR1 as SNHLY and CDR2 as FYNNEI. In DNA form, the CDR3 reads TGTGCCAGCAGTGATAGGACTAGCGGGAGGGGCTATGAGCAGTTCTTC. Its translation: CASSDRTSGRGYEQFF.

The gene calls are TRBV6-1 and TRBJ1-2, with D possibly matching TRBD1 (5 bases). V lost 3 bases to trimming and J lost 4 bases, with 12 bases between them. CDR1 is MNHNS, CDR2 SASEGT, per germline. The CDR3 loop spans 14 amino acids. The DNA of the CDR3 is TGTGCCAGCAGTGAGACCTTACAGGTCTATGGCTACACCTTC. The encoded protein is CASSETLQVYGYTF.

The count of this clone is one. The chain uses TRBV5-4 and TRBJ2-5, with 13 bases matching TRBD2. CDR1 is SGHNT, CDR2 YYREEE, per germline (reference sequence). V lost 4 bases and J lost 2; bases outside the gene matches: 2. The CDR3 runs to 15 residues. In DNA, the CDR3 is TGTGCCAGCAGCGGGGGACTAGCGGGGCAAGAGACCCAGTACTTC. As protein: CASSGGLAGQETQYF.

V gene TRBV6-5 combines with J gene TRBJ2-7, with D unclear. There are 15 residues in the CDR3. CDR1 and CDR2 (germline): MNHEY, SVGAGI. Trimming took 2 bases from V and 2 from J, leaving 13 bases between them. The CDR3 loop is CASSYSPGPTYEQYF. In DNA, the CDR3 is TGTGCCAGCAGTTACAGCCCCGGACCAACCTACGAGCAGTACTTC.

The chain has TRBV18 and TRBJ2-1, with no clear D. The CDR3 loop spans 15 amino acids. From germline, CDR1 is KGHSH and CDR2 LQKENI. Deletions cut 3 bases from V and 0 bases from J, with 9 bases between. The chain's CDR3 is CASSPQEFSYNEQFF. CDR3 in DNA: TGTGCCAGCTCACCTCAGGAGTTCTCCTACAATGAGCAGTTCTTC.

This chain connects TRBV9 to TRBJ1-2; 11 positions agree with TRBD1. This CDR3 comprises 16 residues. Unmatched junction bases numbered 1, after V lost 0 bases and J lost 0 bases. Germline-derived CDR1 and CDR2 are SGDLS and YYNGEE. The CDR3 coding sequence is TGTGCCAGCAGCGTAGAGGGACAGGGGGCTAACTATGGCTACACCTTC. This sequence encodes CASSVEGQGANYGYTF. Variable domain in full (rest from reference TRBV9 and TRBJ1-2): DSGVTQTPKHLITATGQRVTLRCSPRSGDLSVYWYQQSLDQGLQFLIQYYNGEERAKGNILERFSAQQFPDLHSELNLSSLELGDSALYFCASSVEGQGANYGYTFGSGTRLTVV.

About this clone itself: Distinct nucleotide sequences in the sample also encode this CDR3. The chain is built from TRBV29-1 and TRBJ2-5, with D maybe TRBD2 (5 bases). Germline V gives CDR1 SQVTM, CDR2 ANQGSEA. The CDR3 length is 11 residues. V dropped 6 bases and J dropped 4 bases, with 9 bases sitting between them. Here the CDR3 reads CSVRGRETQYF. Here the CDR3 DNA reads TGCAGCGTACGGGGTCGAGAGACCCAGTACTTC.

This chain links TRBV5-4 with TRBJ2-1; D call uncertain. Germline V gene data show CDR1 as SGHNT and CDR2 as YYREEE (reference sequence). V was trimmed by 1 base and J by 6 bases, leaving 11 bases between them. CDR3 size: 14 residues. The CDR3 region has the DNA TGTGCCAGCAGCTTGCCCCGAATGGGCAATGAGCAGTTCTTC. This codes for CASSLPRMGNEQFF.

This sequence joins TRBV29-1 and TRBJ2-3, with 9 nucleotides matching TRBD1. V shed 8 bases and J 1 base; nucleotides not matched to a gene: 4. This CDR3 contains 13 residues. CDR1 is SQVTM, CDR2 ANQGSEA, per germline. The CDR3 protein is CSFRTGGTDTQYF. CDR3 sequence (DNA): TGCAGCTTCCGGACAGGGGGCACAGATACGCAGTATTTT.

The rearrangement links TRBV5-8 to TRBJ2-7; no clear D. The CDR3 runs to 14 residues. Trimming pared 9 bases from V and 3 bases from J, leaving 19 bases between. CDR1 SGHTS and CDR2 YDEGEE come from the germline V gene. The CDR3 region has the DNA TGTGCCACCCACTCTGGGCCCCGAAGCTACGAGCAGTACTTC. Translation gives CATHSGPRSYEQYF.

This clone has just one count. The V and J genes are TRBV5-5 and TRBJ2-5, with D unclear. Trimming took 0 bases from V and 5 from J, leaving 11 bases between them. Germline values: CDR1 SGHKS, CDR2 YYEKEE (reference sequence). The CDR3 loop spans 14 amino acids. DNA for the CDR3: TGTGCCAGCAGCTTGGCGCCTAGTGCTGAGACCCAGTACTTC. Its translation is CASSLAPSAETQYF.

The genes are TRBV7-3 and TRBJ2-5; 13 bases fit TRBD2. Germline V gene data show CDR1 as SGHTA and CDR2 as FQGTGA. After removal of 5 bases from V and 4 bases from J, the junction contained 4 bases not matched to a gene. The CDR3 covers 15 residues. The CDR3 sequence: CASSTGLAGVETQYF. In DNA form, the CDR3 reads TGTGCCAGCAGCACCGGACTAGCGGGAGTAGAGACCCAGTACTTC.

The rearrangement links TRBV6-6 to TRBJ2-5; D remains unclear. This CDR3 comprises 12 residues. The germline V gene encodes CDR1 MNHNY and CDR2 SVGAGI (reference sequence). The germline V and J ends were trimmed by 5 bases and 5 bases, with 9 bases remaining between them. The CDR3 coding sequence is TGTGCCAGCAGTCGCCGTGGGGAGACCCAGTACTTC. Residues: CASSRRGETQYF.